These 25 T cell receptor beta chains came from one sample sequenced in a study of T cell responses to AZD1222 COVID-19 vaccine. Assay used: immunoSEQ multiplex PCR; TCRdb lists only in-frame clones, some missing. The sample lists 100,000 to 150,000 clones, about 88% occurring once. The sequenced sample was peripheral blood, obtained on day 0 of AZD1222 vaccination. Every receptor here comes from an adult in good health.

The chain has TRBV12-5 and TRBJ2-1; D might be TRBD1 (5 bases). Per germline, CDR1 LGHNT and CDR2 FRNRAP. The CDR3 is made up of 14 amino acids. Trimming took off 5 bases at V and 2 bases at J, with 10 bases between the two ends. The CDR3 DNA reads TGTGCTAGTGGTCGGACACTCCCCTACAATGAGCAGTTCTTC. Protein: CASGRTLPYNEQFF.

This sequence joins TRBV4-3 and TRBJ1-1; no clear D. The CDR3 extends over 13 amino acids. Germline-derived CDR1 and CDR2 are LGHNA and YSLEER. V gave up 3 bases and J gave up 5 bases, with 10 bases separating them. CDR3 residues: CASSHSKGTEAFF. In DNA, the CDR3 is TGCGCCAGCAGCCACTCCAAGGGAACTGAAGCTTTCTTT.

This clone was detected once. The genes are TRBV12-3 or TRBV12-4 and TRBJ1-2; TRBD1 is a possible D gene (5 bases). CDR3 length: 13 amino acids. Deletions cut 2 bases from V and 3 bases from J, with 7 bases between. Here the CDR3 DNA reads TGTGCCAGCAGTTTAAAGGGGTACTATGGCTACACCTTC. Amino acid sequence: CASSLKGYYGYTF.

The rearrangement joins TRBV27 to TRBJ1-5; 7 bases agree with TRBD1. The CDR3 is made up of 15 amino acids. After removal of 3 bases from V and 3 bases from J, the junction contained 5 bases not matched to a gene. Per germline, CDR1 MNHEY and CDR2 SMNVEV (reference sequence). The CDR3 protein is CASSLNRGFNQPQHF. CDR3 bases: TGTGCCAGCAGTTTGAACAGGGGTTTCAATCAGCCCCAGCATTTT.

The chain employs TRBV5-1 and TRBJ2-7, with TRBD1 matching over 12 bases. J was trimmed by 4 bases and V by 3 bases; bases with no gene match: 11. Per the germline V gene, CDR1 is SGHRS and CDR2 is YFSETQ. The CDR3 length is 17 residues. The CDR3 DNA follows: TGCGCCAGCAGCTCTGGGGACAGGGGGCGTTCCTCTTACGAGCAGTACTTC. This gives the protein CASSSGDRGRSSYEQYF.

This chain joins TRBV3-1 (or the pseudogene TRBV3-2) and TRBJ1-5; D is unclear. Germline values: CDR1 LGHDT, CDR2 YNNKEL (reference sequence). The CDR3 is 13 amino acids. Trimming took 4 bases from V and 2 from J, leaving 6 bases between them. CDR3 loop: CASSLTGNQPQHF. The CDR3 DNA is TGTGCCAGCAGCCTCACGGGCAATCAGCCCCAGCATTTT.

The V and J genes are TRBV12-3 or TRBV12-4 and TRBJ1-5, with D unclear. The length of the CDR3 is 12 residues. V shed 4 bases and J shed 9 bases, with 10 bases lying between them. The chain's CDR3 is CASSYEGRPQHF. CDR3 DNA sequence: TGTGCCAGCAGTTATGAGGGTCGGCCCCAGCATTTT.

The sample holds a few counts of this clone. The rearrangement uses TRBV4-2 and TRBJ2-3; TRBD1 aligns across 10 bases. Germline-derived CDR1 and CDR2 are LGHNA and YNFKEQ. V trimming: 0 bases; J trimming: 0 bases; junction bases outside the gene matches: 3. The CDR3 length is 17 residues. The CDR3 here is CASSQDPGQGSTDTQYF. CDR3 in DNA: TGTGCCAGCAGCCAAGATCCGGGACAGGGGAGCACAGATACGCAGTATTTT.

This clone was detected only a few times. The CDR3 DNA sequence: TGCGCCAGCAGCTCCCGGGCGGGCCCCTACGAGCAGTACTTC. Encoded protein: CASSSRAGPYEQYF. This chain links TRBV4-3 with TRBJ2-7; a weak D match, TRBD2 (5 bases). CDR3 length: 14 amino acids. The germline V gene has CDR1 LGHNA and CDR2 YSLEER. The V gene lost 5 bases and the J gene lost 2 bases, with 13 bases spanning the gap.

This chain uses TRBV25-1 with TRBJ2-2; D is uncertain. V was cut by 8 bases and J by 6 bases, with 10 bases left in between. Per the germline V gene, CDR1 is MGHDK and CDR2 is SYGVNS. This CDR3 is built from 12 residues. The CDR3: CASATAAGELFF. The CDR3, as DNA: TGTGCCAGCGCGACGGCAGCCGGGGAGCTGTTTTTT.

V is TRBV3-1 (or the pseudogene TRBV3-2) and J is TRBJ2-2, with D perhaps TRBD2 (6 bases). The CDR3 is 16 amino acids. Germline V gene sequence: CDR1 LGHDT, CDR2 YNNKEL (reference sequence). V dropped 3 bases and J dropped 2 bases, with 13 bases sitting between them. The CDR3: CASSQGGGRNTGELFF. CDR3 DNA sequence: TGTGCCAGCAGCCAGGGGGGAGGACGCAACACCGGGGAGCTGTTTTTT.

The rearrangement joins TRBV3-1 (or the pseudogene TRBV3-2) to TRBJ2-7, with 8 bases matching TRBD1. V dropped 4 bases and J dropped 6; count of bases not matched to a gene: 2. Germline V lookup: CDR1 LGHDT, CDR2 YNNKEL (reference sequence). The CDR3 has 12 amino acids. The DNA for the CDR3 is TGTGCCAGCAGCCGACAGGGGATCGAGCAGTACTTC. This gives the protein CASSRQGIEQYF.

As concerns this clone: Other DNA sequences in this specimen translate into the identical CDR3. The V call is TRBV6-5, the J call TRBJ2-7, with D hard to call. Trimming removed 2 bases from V and 5 bases from J, with 4 bases in between. Germline CDR1 and CDR2: MNHEY and SVGAGI. The CDR3 is 11 residues long. The CDR3 reads CASSYLDEQYF. Written as DNA, the CDR3 is TGTGCCAGCAGTTACCTCGACGAGCAGTACTTC.

The chain has TRBV4-3 and TRBJ1-6, with D possibly TRBD1 on 5 matching bases. Germline CDR1 LGHNA, CDR2 YSLEER. Between the trimmed V and J ends, which lost 4 bases and 7 bases, there was a span of 11 bases. CDR3 length: 14 residues. The CDR3 sequence: CASSRGRMNSPLHF. In DNA form, the CDR3 reads TGCGCCAGCAGCCGGGGACGGATGAATTCACCCCTCCACTTT.

This rearrangement joins TRBV30 to TRBJ2-1; 9 nucleotides agree with TRBD1. The J segment lost 0 bases and the V segment lost 4 bases, leaving 19 bases of the junction unmatched. Germline V gives CDR1 GTSNPN, CDR2 SVGIG (reference sequence). The CDR3 covers 20 residues. In DNA, the CDR3 is TGTGCCTGGACCAGCGAGGACAGGGGCGCGAGAGGCCTCTCCTACAATGAGCAGTTCTTC. This sequence encodes CAWTSEDRGARGLSYNEQFF.

V and J are TRBV18 and TRBJ1-4; no clear D gene. Germline-derived CDR1 and CDR2 are KGHSH and LQKENI. V was trimmed by 4 bases and J by 5 bases, leaving 8 bases between them. The length of the CDR3 is 13 residues. The CDR3 nucleotides read TGTGCCAGCTCACGAGGGCTCAATGAAAAACTGTTTTTT. Amino acid sequence: CASSRGLNEKLFF.

The gene calls are TRBV28 and TRBJ1-1; 9 nucleotides agree with TRBD1. The CDR3 covers 15 residues. The V segment lost 8 bases and the J segment 4 bases; nucleotides outside the gene matches: 11. CDR1 is MDHEN and CDR2 is SYDVKM in the germline V gene. The CDR3 is CASGGTGQVSTEAFF. The CDR3 DNA reads TGTGCCAGCGGGGGGACAGGGCAGGTGAGCACTGAAGCTTTCTTT.

The gene calls are TRBV7-8 and TRBJ2-1; TRBD2 aligns across 7 bases. CDR1 SGHVS and CDR2 FQNEAQ come from the germline V gene. The CDR3 covers 11 residues. V was clipped by 5 bases and J by 15 bases; unmatched bases: 7. This chain's CDR3 is CASSPGGNLFF. DNA of the CDR3: TGTGCCAGCAGCCCCGGGGGGAATCTGTTCTTC.

In DNA form, the CDR3 reads TGTGCCAGCAGTGAAGGGGTGTGGAGGGGCCCCCCCTTCACAGATACGCAGTATTTT. It encodes CASSEGVWRGPPFTDTQYF. This chain joins TRBV2 and TRBJ2-3; D may be TRBD2 (6 bases). Germline V lookup: CDR1 SNHLY, CDR2 FYNNEI. The CDR3 has 19 amino acids. V lost 1 base, J lost 2 bases, and 22 bases lay in between.

This sequence joins TRBV19 and TRBJ1-1, with TRBD1 matching 9 bases. J was trimmed by 2 bases and V by 7 bases; bases with no gene match: 5. Looked up from germline, CDR1 is LNHDA and CDR2 is SQIVND (reference sequence). The CDR3 length is 14 residues. CDR3 nucleotide sequence: TGTGCCAGTATCAGGACAGGGGTAAACACTGAAGCTTTCTTT. As protein: CASIRTGVNTEAFF.

This chain uses TRBV12-3 or TRBV12-4 with TRBJ2-7; D is ambiguous. CDR3 length: 12 amino acids. Trimming stripped 6 bases from V and 3 bases from J, with 9 bases between. The CDR3 DNA sequence: TGTGCCAGCAGAGGACCTAGCTACGAGCAGTACTTC. The encoded protein is CASRGPSYEQYF.

This chain links TRBV5-6 with TRBJ1-1; D remains ambiguous. The CDR3 totals 15 residues. Germline V lookup: CDR1 SGHDT, CDR2 YYEEEE. The V gene lost 3 bases and the J gene lost 4 bases, with 16 bases spanning the gap. The CDR3 nucleotides read TGTGCCAGCAGCTCGGACCCGAAGGCCGGCACTGAAGCTTTCTTT. Protein product: CASSSDPKAGTEAFF.

A word on this clone: In the same sample, other DNA sequences code for this CDR3. The V call is TRBV7-2, the J call TRBJ2-2; 9 nucleotides match TRBD1. The CDR3 length is 15 residues. After removal of 1 base from V and 3 bases from J, the junction contained 0 bases not matched to a gene. Germline loops: CDR1 SGHTA, CDR2 FQGNSA. CDR3 in DNA: TGTGCCAGCAGCTTAGGACAGGGGGACACCGGGGAGCTGTTTTTT. It specifies CASSLGQGDTGELFF.

This rearrangement joins TRBV5-6 to TRBJ1-2, with TRBD1 matching 7 bases. Germline V gene lookup returns CDR1 SGHDT and CDR2 YYEEEE. The CDR3 runs 15 residues. Unmatched junction bases numbered 10, after V lost 0 bases and J lost 8 bases. The CDR3: CASSLVAGGVEGYTF. The CDR3 nucleotides read TGTGCCAGCAGCTTGGTGGCAGGGGGAGTAGAAGGCTACACCTTC.

J is TRBJ1-1 and V is TRBV28, with unresolved D. The CDR3 has 13 residues. Germline lookup yields CDR1 MDHEN and CDR2 SYDVKM. V dropped 6 bases and J dropped 8 bases, with 16 bases sitting between them. The CDR3 here is CASSLFPEREAFF. CDR3 coding DNA: TGTGCCAGCAGCCTATTCCCGGAGAGAGAAGCTTTCTTT.